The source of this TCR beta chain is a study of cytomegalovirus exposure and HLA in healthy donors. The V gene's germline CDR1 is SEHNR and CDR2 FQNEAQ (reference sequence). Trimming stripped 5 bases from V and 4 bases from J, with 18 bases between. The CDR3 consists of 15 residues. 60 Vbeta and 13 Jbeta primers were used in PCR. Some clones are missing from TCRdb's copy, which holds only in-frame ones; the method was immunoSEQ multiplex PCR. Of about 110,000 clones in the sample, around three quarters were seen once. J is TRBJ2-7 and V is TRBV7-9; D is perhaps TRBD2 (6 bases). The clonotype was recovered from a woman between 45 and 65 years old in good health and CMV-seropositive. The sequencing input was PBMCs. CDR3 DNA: TGTGCCAGCAGCCCCCCGGGAGCCTCAGGATACGAGCAGTACTTC. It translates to CASSPPGASGYEQYF.